The 12 T cell receptor beta chains reported below all come from one sample, sequenced in a study of regulatory T cells in long-lasting Graves disease. Sample time point: newly diagnosed GD, antithyroid drugs for less than 3 months. The authors made the TCR library using RNA they extracted from PBMCs. Arm-PCR of CDR3 regions and iRepertoire HTBI primers were the basis on which TCR beta libraries were built. TCRdb processed the multiplex PCR reads anew with MiXCR; each CDR3 protein has one entry. The table records a few hundred thousand distinct CDR3 sequences, roughly 17% of them present only once. The same data also went into a second study, on T cells in Graves' hyperthyroidism and ophthalmopathy.

The specimen was peripheral blood mononuclear cells (PBMCs), collected at new diagnosis, from a patient treated with antithyroid drugs. All receptors come from a man in his forties with Graves disease.

This clonotype has a handful of counts. This chain connects TRBV5-1 to TRBJ2-3; tentatively, D is TRBD2 (6 bases). Germline assignment: CDR1 SGHRS and CDR2 YFSETQ. This CDR3 contains 17 residues. Trimming took 3 bases from V and 2 from J, leaving 19 bases between them. CDR3 bases: TGCGCCAGCAGCTCGGGGGTAACGGATCTAAACACAGATACGCAGTATTTT. Its translation: CASSSGVTDLNTDTQYF.

This clonotype was observed many times. This chain connects TRBV27 to TRBJ2-3; no definite D call. V lost 3 bases and J 1 base, leaving 5 bases between the germline ends. The CDR3 extends over 13 amino acids. Germline CDR1 is MNHEY and CDR2 is SMNVEV (reference sequence). This CDR3 reads CASSFEGTDTQYF. As DNA, the CDR3 is TGTGCCAGCAGTTTTGAAGGCACAGATACGCAGTATTTT.

This clonotype appeared once. This may be a read error, as it is one base from a much larger clone. Since the CDR3 does not end with the conserved phenylalanine or tryptophan, this likely comes from a read error. The chain recombines TRBV7-6 with TRBJ1-1; D may be TRBD1 (5 bases). The CDR3 extends over 13 amino acids. Germline lookup yields CDR1 SGHVS and CDR2 FNYEAQ. With 1 base removed from V and 10 bases from J, the gap between germline ends came to 13 bases. DNA of the CDR3: TGTGCCAGCAGCTTAGAACAAGCCGGGGGAGCTTTCCTT. It codes for CASSLEQAGGAFL.

CDR3 region: CSVEPLQTGETQYF. CDR3 sequence (DNA): TGCAGCGTTGAACCATTACAGACGGGAGAGACCCAGTACTTC. The gene calls are TRBV29-1 and TRBJ2-1; no reliable D call. The J call is in doubt because the DNA end fits TRBJ2-5 better. The CDR3 is made up of 14 amino acids. Germline loops: CDR1 SQVTM, CDR2 ANQGSEA.

This clonotype was detected many times. The chain uses TRBV2 and TRBJ1-5; no firm D call. The germline V gene encodes CDR1 SNHLY and CDR2 FYNNEI. Trimming pared 3 bases from V and 1 base from J, leaving 10 bases between. This CDR3 is built from 15 residues. CDR3 sequence reads: CASSDGRPSNQPQHF. DNA for the CDR3: TGTGCCAGCAGTGACGGCAGGCCAAGCAATCAGCCCCAGCATTTT.

In its sample, this clonotype was seen a few times. This may come from a read error, since a much larger clone is one base off. The chain employs TRBV18 and TRBJ2-3; no definite D call. CDR1 and CDR2 (germline): KGHSH, LQKENI. This CDR3 is built from 13 residues. The CDR3 region has the DNA TGTGCCAGCTCACCACCGGGTCTAGATACGCGGTATTTT. This encodes CASSPPGLDTRYF.

This clonotype was detected many times. Here the CDR3 reads CASSTMGVTEAFF. The CDR3 region has the DNA TGTGCCAGCAGCACTATGGGGGTTACTGAAGCTTTCTTT. The J gene is TRBJ1-1, the V gene TRBV5-6; the D gene is possibly TRBD1 (5 bases). Germline V gene sequence: CDR1 SGHDT, CDR2 YYEEEE. This CDR3 comprises 13 residues. Trimming took off 4 bases at V and 5 bases at J, with 12 bases between the two ends.

This clonotype was counted ten times or more. This chain links TRBV3-1 with TRBJ2-1; no clear D. Germline V lookup: CDR1 LGHDT, CDR2 YNNKEL (reference sequence). V shed 4 bases and J shed 10 bases, with 14 bases lying between them. The CDR3 has 13 residues. CDR3 amino acids: CASSRRVAVEQFF. The CDR3 coding sequence is TGTGCCAGCAGCCGAAGAGTAGCCGTCGAGCAGTTCTTC.

V is TRBV5-1 and J is TRBJ1-6; D is uncertain. CDR1 is SGHRS, CDR2 YFSETQ, per germline. The CDR3 spans 14 residues. Trimming removed 2 bases from V and 14 bases from J, with 17 bases in between. This CDR3 reads CASSFDWPGRALHF. As DNA, the CDR3 is TGCGCCAGCAGCTTTGACTGGCCGGGAAGAGCCCTCCACTTT.

There are many counts of this clonotype. The V and J genes are TRBV28 and TRBJ2-4, with 8 bases that match TRBD1. The junction had 6 bases not matched to a gene; V was cut back by 6 bases and J by 2 bases. Germline-derived CDR1 and CDR2 are MDHEN and SYDVKM. This CDR3 comprises 15 residues. In DNA form, the CDR3 reads TGTGCCAGCAGCTTTTACAGGGGGACCAAAAACATTCAGTACTTC. It codes for CASSFYRGTKNIQYF.

Remarks on this clonotype: One base away lies a much larger clone, so this may be a sequencing read error. The chain links TRBV28 to TRBJ2-5, with D tentatively TRBD1 (6 bases). This CDR3 contains 15 residues. Germline CDR1 is MDHEN and CDR2 is SYDVKM. Deletions cut 6 bases from V and 5 bases from J, with 19 bases between. The CDR3 DNA reads as TGTGCCAGCAGGGCAACAGGGTCAAGTGACGAGACCCAGTACTTC. Protein: CASRATGSSDETQYF.

There are a few counts of this clonotype. The rearrangement links TRBV7-9 to TRBJ1-5, with TRBD1 as a possible D gene (6 bases). Trimming took 5 bases from V and 3 from J, leaving 14 bases between them. Germline V lookup: CDR1 SEHNR, CDR2 FQNEAQ (reference sequence). This CDR3 spans 15 amino acids. CDR3 region: CASSQAGGTNQPQHF. CDR3 DNA sequence: TGTGCCAGCAGCCAGGCCGGGGGCACCAATCAGCCCCAGCATTTT.